A single sample gave rise to the 14 T cell receptor beta chains below, sequenced in a study of cytomegalovirus exposure and HLA in healthy donors. A multiplex PCR was run with 60 Vbeta primers and 13 Jbeta primers. The protocol was immunoSEQ multiplex PCR, while the TCRdb copy is restricted to in-frame clones and leaves out a portion. The table shows about 100,000 clones, with almost 80% occurring only once. The specimen was PBMCs. The origin of the receptors is a man aged 55 to 70 in good health and CMV-seropositive.

This clone is a singleton in its sample. This CDR3 reads CASSGTGGRYEQYF. The CDR3 DNA is TGTGCCAGCAGTGGGACAGGGGGCAGGTACGAGCAGTACTTC. The rearrangement joins TRBV28 to TRBJ2-7, with TRBD1 matching 12 bases. V dropped 5 bases and J dropped 4; count of bases not matched to a gene: 3. This CDR3 is built from 14 residues. Germline V gene data show CDR1 as MDHEN and CDR2 as SYDVKM.

This chain connects TRBV6-4 to TRBJ2-1, with 13 bases lining up with TRBD2. V lost 5 bases and J lost 8; bases outside the gene matches: 6. Germline values: CDR1 MRHNA, CDR2 SNTAGT. The CDR3 is made up of 15 amino acids. The CDR3 loop is CASSSGTSGVDEQFF. The CDR3 nucleotides read TGTGCCAGCAGTTCCGGGACTAGCGGGGTCGATGAGCAGTTCTTC.

This CDR3 is CSVVSQGDTEAFF. DNA for the CDR3: TGCAGCGTTGTTAGTCAGGGGGACACTGAAGCTTTCTTT. The V gene is TRBV29-1, the J gene TRBJ1-1; 7 nucleotides align to TRBD1. V dropped 4 bases and J dropped 3; count of bases not matched to a gene: 5. CDR1 is SQVTM and CDR2 is ANQGSEA in the germline V gene. The CDR3 runs 13 residues. The variable domain in full, with the rest retrieved from reference TRBV29-1 and TRBJ1-1, is SAVISQKPSRDICQRGTSLTIQCQVDSQVTMMFWYRQQPGQSLTLIATANQGSEATYESGFVIDKFPISRPNLTFSTLTVSNMSPEDSSIYLCSVVSQGDTEAFFGQGTRLTVV.

The J gene is TRBJ2-3, the V gene TRBV10-3; the match to TRBD2 covers 10 bases. This CDR3 has 14 residues. V trimming: 10 bases; J trimming: 5 bases; junction bases outside the gene matches: 9. Germline CDR1 ENHRY, CDR2 SYGVKD. The CDR3 reads CATGLAGAGDTQYF. CDR3 DNA: TGTGCCACCGGGCTAGCGGGGGCAGGAGATACGCAGTATTTT.

V gene TRBV11-2 combines with J gene TRBJ2-5, with TRBD2 identical over 8 bases. CDR3 length: 14 residues. Germline CDR1 is SGHAT and CDR2 is FQNNGV. V shed 5 bases, J shed 9 bases, and the junction held 11 bases outside the gene matches. CDR3 sequence: CASSPSLAVIPQYF. CDR3 in DNA: TGTGCCAGCAGCCCTTCACTAGCGGTCATCCCCCAGTACTTC. Full variable domain (rest looked up from reference TRBV11-2 and TRBJ2-5): EAGVAQSPRYKIIEKRQSVAFWCNPISGHATLYWYQQILGQGPKLLIQFQNNGVVDDSQLPKDRFSAERLKGVDSTLKIQPAKLEDSAVYLCASSPSLAVIPQYFGPGTRLLVL.

The chain joins TRBV30 to TRBJ1-6; TRBD1 aligns across 8 bases. Looked up from germline, CDR1 is GTSNPN and CDR2 is SVGIG (reference sequence). V lost 5 bases to trimming and J lost 7 bases; unmatched junction nucleotides: 4. The CDR3 has 13 residues. CDR3 loop: CAWDRDRNSPLHF. DNA of the CDR3: TGTGCCTGGGACCGGGACAGGAATTCACCCCTCCACTTT.

This sequence joins TRBV7-4 and TRBJ1-4; possible D gene TRBD1, 6 bases. Looked up from germline, CDR1 is SGHVT and CDR2 is SQSDAQ. Trimming removed 2 bases at V and 6 bases at J, with 13 bases between. CDR3 length: 15 amino acids. CDR3 DNA sequence: TGTGCCAGCAGCTTATTACAGGGCAGCGATGAAAAACTGTTTTTT. This gives the protein CASSLLQGSDEKLFF.

The chain uses TRBV7-9 and TRBJ2-3; 7 positions match TRBD2. CDR3 length equals 14 residues. Looked up from germline, CDR1 is SEHNR and CDR2 is FQNEAQ (reference sequence). Unmatched junction bases numbered 13, after V lost 6 bases and J lost 10 bases. CDR3 nucleotide sequence: TGTGCCAGCAGGGGTCAGAGCGGGGATATTGCGCAGTATTTT. Amino acids: CASRGQSGDIAQYF.

V usage is TRBV19 and J usage is TRBJ2-5, with a tentative D call TRBD2 (6 bases). CDR3 size: 15 residues. Germline V gene data show CDR1 as LNHDA and CDR2 as SQIVND (reference sequence). The germline V and J ends were trimmed by 5 bases and 3 bases, with 16 bases remaining between them. The CDR3 DNA follows: TGTGCCAGTAGTTCTCCCGGGAGCTCAGAAGAGACCCAGTACTTC. It encodes CASSSPGSSEETQYF.

With respect to this clone: The same CDR3 arises from other DNA sequences in this sample as well. CDR3 in amino acids: CASSESGQNSGNTIYF. For the CDR3, the DNA is TGCGCCAGCAGTGAGTCGGGGCAGAACTCTGGAAACACCATATATTTT. This rearrangement joins TRBV10-1 to TRBJ1-3; D may be TRBD1 (5 bases). Germline V gene data show CDR1 as WNHNN and CDR2 as SYGVQD (reference sequence). V lost 0 bases and J 0 bases, leaving 9 bases between the germline ends. The length of the CDR3 is 16 residues.

The CDR3 bases are TGTGCCAGCTTCCGGACACAGGGGGCGTTTGGGGCCAACGTCCTGACTTTC. Protein sequence: CASFRTQGAFGANVLTF. The V and J genes are TRBV7-9 and TRBJ2-6; 9 bases agree with TRBD1. The length of the CDR3 is 17 residues. Germline CDR1 and CDR2: SEHNR and FQNEAQ (reference sequence). J lost 3 bases, V lost 8 bases, and 11 bases had no gene match.

J is TRBJ2-1 and V is TRBV7-2; D not certain. The V and J ends lost 2 bases and 14 bases respectively, with 13 bases between them. Germline V gene data show CDR1 as SGHTA and CDR2 as FQGNSA. The CDR3 is made up of 12 amino acids. CDR3 in amino acids: CASSLFPSGEFF. The CDR3 nucleotides are TGTGCCAGCAGCTTATTTCCTAGTGGAGAGTTCTTC.

The rearrangement links TRBV12-5 to TRBJ2-1, with D possibly TRBD1 on 5 matching bases. The germline V and J ends were trimmed by 0 bases and 6 bases, with 9 bases remaining between them. The CDR3 contains 14 residues. CDR1 and CDR2 from the germline V gene are LGHNT and FRNRAP. This CDR3 is CASGLVGVVNEQFF. The DNA of the CDR3 is TGTGCTAGTGGTTTGGTAGGGGTCGTCAATGAGCAGTTCTTC.

As DNA, the CDR3 is TGTGCCAGCGAACCTCATAGCGGGGTGATCTCCTACGAGCAGTACTTC. This encodes CASEPHSGVISYEQYF. The rearrangement joins TRBV11-2 to TRBJ2-7, with 8 bases that match TRBD2. J lost 0 bases, V lost 8 bases, and 12 bases had no gene match. The CDR3 covers 16 residues. CDR1 and CDR2 (germline): SGHAT, FQNNGV.